The 26 T cell receptor beta chains presented below share a single source sample, sequenced in a study of CD8 T cells in Susac syndrome. Random hexamers primed reverse transcription of about 0.45 to 1 ug RNA. Using its own MiXCR run on the immunoSEQ multiplex PCR reads, TCRdb lists one record per CDR3 protein. The table has 200,000 to 250,000 distinct CDR3 sequences, less than 95% seen once; the top ten hold 0.15%. Material: CD4+ T cells from PBMCs. Receptors were obtained from a human donor with Susac syndrome.

This clonotype was seen only once. The chain recombines TRBV7-2 with TRBJ1-1, with TRBD1 identical over 8 bases. J lost 0 bases, V lost 5 bases, and 14 bases had no gene match. The germline gives CDR1 SGHTA, CDR2 FQGNSA. The CDR3 length is 18 residues. The CDR3 DNA follows: TGTGCCAGCAGCCGTTTTGGTCGGTCAGGGGGCGTGAACACTGAAGCTTTCTTT. The encoded protein is CASSRFGRSGGVNTEAFF.

This clonotype was seen just once. V is TRBV28 and J is TRBJ1-2, with D possibly TRBD1 on 5 matching bases. The germline V gene has CDR1 MDHEN and CDR2 SYDVKM. The V gene lost 3 bases and the J gene lost 4 bases, with 12 bases spanning the gap. The CDR3 length is 14 residues. This CDR3 reads CASSFRTQTYGYTF. CDR3 DNA sequence: TGTGCCAGCAGTTTCCGGACACAGACCTATGGCTACACCTTC.

The gene calls are TRBV9 and TRBJ2-4; D is unresolved. Deletions cut 9 bases from V and 4 bases from J, with 8 bases between. The germline V gene has CDR1 SGDLS and CDR2 YYNGEE. The CDR3 runs 11 residues. CDR3 residues: CATPNKNIQYF. DNA of the CDR3: TGTGCCACGCCAAATAAAAACATTCAGTACTTC.

V and J are TRBV18 and TRBJ2-5; D is perhaps TRBD1 (5 bases). The CDR3 is made up of 14 amino acids. Trimming shortened V by 5 bases and J by 2 bases, and 12 bases separated the two germline ends. Germline-derived CDR1 and CDR2 are KGHSH and LQKENI. CDR3: CASSSARVQETQYF. CDR3 in DNA: TGTGCCAGCTCATCAGCCAGGGTACAAGAGACCCAGTACTTC. Supplemented by reference TRBV18 and TRBJ2-5, the full variable domain reads NAGVMQNPRHLVRRRGQEARLRCSPMKGHSHVYWYRQLPEEGLKFMVYLQKENIIDESGMPKERFSAEFPKEGPSILRIQQVVRGDSAAYFCASSSARVQETQYFGPGTRLLVL.

The chain carries TRBV7-2 and TRBJ2-5, with TRBD2 matching 10 bases. The CDR3 has 15 residues. Germline V gene lookup returns CDR1 SGHTA and CDR2 FQGNSA. The V and J ends lost 5 bases and 2 bases, in that order; junction bases with no gene match: 5. In DNA, the CDR3 is TGTGCCAGCAGCCGGACTAGCGGAACTCAAGAGACCCAGTACTTC. Encoded protein: CASSRTSGTQETQYF.

The genes are TRBV7-2 and TRBJ1-2; 9 nucleotides match TRBD1. The germline CDR1 and CDR2 sequences are SGHTA and FQGNSA. This CDR3 region has 17 residues. The trim removed 5 bases at V and 4 bases at J, leaving 14 bases unmatched. The CDR3 reads CASSRARQGGVLYGYTF. The DNA for the CDR3 is TGTGCCAGCAGCCGAGCACGACAGGGGGGCGTCCTCTATGGCTACACCTTC. The whole variable domain, remainder taken from reference TRBV7-2 and TRBJ1-2, is GAGVSQSPSNKVTEKGKDVELRCDPISGHTALYWYRQSLGQGLEFLIYFQGNSAPDKSGLPSDRFSAERTGGSVSTLTIQRTQQEDSAVYLCASSRARQGGVLYGYTFGSGTRLTVV.

The chain uses TRBV7-8 and TRBJ2-2, with D maybe TRBD2 (6 bases). The CDR3 contains 14 residues. Trimming removed 5 bases at V and 4 bases at J, with 11 bases between. Germline V gene lookup returns CDR1 SGHVS and CDR2 FQNEAQ. The CDR3 here is CASSPLTSTGELFF. As DNA, the CDR3 is TGTGCCAGCAGCCCCTTGACTAGCACCGGGGAGCTGTTTTTT.

The rearrangement links TRBV30 to TRBJ1-4; D is unclear. Per the germline V gene, CDR1 is GTSNPN and CDR2 is SVGIG (reference sequence). Trimming removed 0 bases from V and 7 bases from J, with 12 bases in between. There are 14 residues in the CDR3. CDR3 sequence (DNA): TGTGCCTGGAGTGTAAAAGCTTCGGGTGAAAAACTGTTTTTT. The encoded protein is CAWSVKASGEKLFF.

V usage is TRBV4-3 and J usage is TRBJ1-1; D is ambiguous. V was clipped by 4 bases and J by 1 base, with 10 bases between them. Per the germline V gene, CDR1 is LGHNA and CDR2 is YSLEER. This CDR3 has 14 residues. Here the CDR3 DNA reads TGCGCCAGCAGCCCCGGCCCCCCGAACACTGAAGCTTTCTTT. It translates to CASSPGPPNTEAFF.

V usage is TRBV5-6 and J usage is TRBJ2-1; TRBD2 aligns across 13 bases. The CDR3 sequence is 18 residues long. Germline lookup yields CDR1 SGHDT and CDR2 YYEEEE. J lost 4 bases, V lost 0 bases, and 7 bases had no gene match. In DNA, the CDR3 is TGTGCCAGCAGCTTGGGGACTAGCGGGGGCTTTACGTACAATGAGCAGTTCTTC. Residues: CASSLGTSGGFTYNEQFF.

This rearrangement joins TRBV20-1 to TRBJ2-5, with 12 bases aligning to TRBD2. V dropped 3 bases and J dropped 1; count of bases not matched to a gene: 12. Per germline, CDR1 DFQATT and CDR2 SNEGSKA (reference sequence). The CDR3 covers 18 residues. CDR3 nucleotides: TGCAGTGCTAGGTCGACTAGCGGGGGAGTTCGGTCCCAAGAGACCCAGTACTTC. Amino acid sequence: CSARSTSGGVRSQETQYF.

This chain uses TRBV19 with TRBJ1-5; unclear D gene. V was pared by 4 bases and J by 5 bases, with 15 bases between. CDR3 length: 15 residues. The V gene's germline CDR1 is LNHDA and CDR2 SQIVND (reference sequence). CDR3 loop: CASSKTPGSYQPQHF. CDR3 DNA sequence: TGTGCCAGTAGTAAGACTCCGGGGAGCTATCAGCCCCAGCATTTT. Based on the CDR3 plus reference TRBV19 and TRBJ1-5, the full variable domain is DGGITQSPKYLFRKEGQNVTLSCEQNLNHDAMYWYRQDPGQGLRLIYYSQIVNDFQKGDIAEGYSVSREKKESFPLTVTSAQKNPTAFYLCASSKTPGSYQPQHFGDGTRLSIL.

This sequence joins TRBV5-1 and TRBJ2-1, with 8 positions matching TRBD2. This CDR3 is 15 amino acids long. Trimming removed 0 bases from V and 8 bases from J; junction bases left unmatched: 7. Germline-derived CDR1 and CDR2 are SGHRS and YFSETQ. CDR3: CASSLGRGGIYEQFF. CDR3 nucleotides: TGCGCCAGCAGCTTGGGTCGGGGGGGCATCTATGAGCAGTTCTTC. Variable domain in full (rest from reference TRBV5-1 and TRBJ2-1): KAGVTQTPRYLIKTRGQQVTLSCSPISGHRSVSWYQQTPGQGLQFLFEYFSETQRNKGNFPGRFSGRQFSNSRSEMNVSTLELGDSALYLCASSLGRGGIYEQFFGPGTRLTVL.

The chain combines TRBV4-3 with TRBJ2-2, with a weak D call TRBD1 (5 bases). This CDR3 is built from 15 residues. Between the trimmed V and J ends, which lost 0 bases and 7 bases, there was a span of 12 bases. CDR1 is LGHNA, CDR2 YSLEER, per germline. DNA for the CDR3: TGCGCCAGCAGCCAAGATATAGGGGCCGACGGGGAGCTGTTTTTT. Encoded protein: CASSQDIGADGELFF.

The J gene is TRBJ1-1, the V gene TRBV30; D is unclear. The germline V gene encodes CDR1 GTSNPN and CDR2 SVGIG (reference sequence). CDR3 length: 14 residues. Trimming stripped 0 bases from V and 0 bases from J, with 8 bases between. DNA of the CDR3: TGTGCCTGGAGTGTAGACACCTTGAACACTGAAGCTTTCTTT. It codes for CAWSVDTLNTEAFF.

V and J are TRBV4-1 and TRBJ2-2, with D uncertain. Germline CDR1 MGHRA, CDR2 YSYEKL. The CDR3 has 15 amino acids. Trimming cost V 5 bases and J 3 bases, with 13 bases left between them. CDR3 region: CASSFSPTDTGELFF. CDR3 sequence (DNA): TGCGCCAGCAGCTTTTCGCCGACCGACACCGGGGAGCTGTTTTTT.

The chain is built from TRBV6-5 and TRBJ1-1; D gene ambiguous. This CDR3 is built from 14 residues. V lost 6 bases to trimming and J lost 0 bases, with 11 bases between them. Germline V gene lookup returns CDR1 MNHEY and CDR2 SVGAGI. CDR3 loop: CASSHAGVNTEAFF. Here the CDR3 DNA reads TGTGCCAGCAGCCACGCTGGGGTGAACACTGAAGCTTTCTTT.

V gene TRBV25-1 combines with J gene TRBJ2-5, with a weak D call TRBD1 (5 bases). The germline V gene has CDR1 MGHDK and CDR2 SYGVNS. The ends were cut back, 3 bases at V and 5 bases at J, with 16 bases in the middle. CDR3 length: 15 residues. In nucleotides, the CDR3 is TGTGCCAGCAGTGAGGGGCAGGGTAAAGACGAGACCCAGTACTTC. Residues: CASSEGQGKDETQYF. Full variable domain (missing parts from reference TRBV25-1 and TRBJ2-5): EADIYQTPRYLVIGTGKKITLECSQTMGHDKMYWYQQDPGMELHLIHYSYGVNSTEKGDLSSESTVSRIRTEHFPLTLESARPSHTSQYLCASSEGQGKDETQYFGPGTRLLVL.

The rearrangement uses TRBV5-4 and TRBJ2-1; tentative D call: TRBD2 (7 bases). This CDR3 spans 14 amino acids. Germline CDR1 reads SGHNT; CDR2 reads YYREEE (reference sequence). Trimming left V 5 bases short and J 5 bases short, with 14 bases between. CDR3 amino acids: CASRGGGANNEQFF. The CDR3 bases are TGTGCCAGCAGGGGTGGGGGGGCGAACAATGAGCAGTTCTTC.

The chain employs TRBV2 and TRBJ2-7; D possibly corresponds to TRBD1 (5 bases). The CDR3 length is 14 residues. V was shortened by 4 bases and J by 0 bases, with 10 bases between the two germline ends. Germline CDR1 reads SNHLY; CDR2 reads FYNNEI. CDR3 DNA sequence: TGTGCCAGCAGTGGGAGACAGAGCTCCTACGAGCAGTACTTC. It specifies CASSGRQSSYEQYF.

V and J are TRBV3-1 and TRBJ2-7; maybe TRBD2 (6 bases). Per germline, CDR1 LGHDT and CDR2 YNNKEL (reference sequence). This CDR3 is 16 amino acids long. Deletions cut 4 bases from V and 3 bases from J, with 19 bases between. The DNA of the CDR3 is TGTGCCAGCAGCCCCGCCGTAGCGGATTCGGGCTACGAGCAGTACTTC. It yields the protein CASSPAVADSGYEQYF.

The chain has TRBV18 and TRBJ1-5; no clear D. Germline loops: CDR1 KGHSH, CDR2 LQKENI. This CDR3 has 13 amino acids. Trimming shortened V by 4 bases and J by 10 bases, and 14 bases separated the two germline ends. CDR3: CASSLGSREPQHF. CDR3 nucleotide sequence: TGTGCCAGCTCACTGGGAAGCCGGGAACCCCAGCATTTT.

This chain links TRBV5-1 with TRBJ2-7; 9 bases are shared with TRBD2. The CDR3 is made up of 14 amino acids. Germline assignment: CDR1 SGHRS and CDR2 YFSETQ. The V segment lost 3 bases and the J segment 4 bases; nucleotides outside the gene matches: 5. The CDR3 coding sequence is TGCGCCAGCAGCTGGAGACTAGCGGATTACGAGCAGTACTTC. Translated, it gives CASSWRLADYEQYF.

The gene calls are TRBV6-1 and TRBJ1-6; 7 bases align to TRBD1. This CDR3 is 16 amino acids long. Germline-derived CDR1 and CDR2 are MNHNS and SASEGT. The ends lost 6 bases at V and 5 bases at J; junction bases unmatched: 10. CDR3 in DNA: TGTGCCAGCAGAATAGATAGGGACAGCAATAATTCACCCCTCCACTTT. This encodes CASRIDRDSNNSPLHF.

The genes are TRBV20-1 and TRBJ2-5, with a weak D call TRBD1 (6 bases). Looked up from germline, CDR1 is DFQATT and CDR2 is SNEGSKA (reference sequence). V shed 6 bases and J shed 2 bases, with 10 bases lying between them. The CDR3 spans 12 residues. The CDR3 coding sequence is TGCAGTGCGGAAGACAGGCAAGAGACCCAGTACTTC. Residues: CSAEDRQETQYF.

This chain joins TRBV5-1 and TRBJ2-2; no firm D call. CDR1 is SGHRS and CDR2 is YFSETQ in the germline V gene. The V gene lost 3 bases and the J gene lost 2 bases, with 8 bases spanning the gap. The CDR3 length is 14 residues. The CDR3 sequence is CASSSEPNTGELFF. The CDR3 region has the DNA TGCGCCAGCAGCTCGGAGCCTAACACCGGGGAGCTGTTTTTT.